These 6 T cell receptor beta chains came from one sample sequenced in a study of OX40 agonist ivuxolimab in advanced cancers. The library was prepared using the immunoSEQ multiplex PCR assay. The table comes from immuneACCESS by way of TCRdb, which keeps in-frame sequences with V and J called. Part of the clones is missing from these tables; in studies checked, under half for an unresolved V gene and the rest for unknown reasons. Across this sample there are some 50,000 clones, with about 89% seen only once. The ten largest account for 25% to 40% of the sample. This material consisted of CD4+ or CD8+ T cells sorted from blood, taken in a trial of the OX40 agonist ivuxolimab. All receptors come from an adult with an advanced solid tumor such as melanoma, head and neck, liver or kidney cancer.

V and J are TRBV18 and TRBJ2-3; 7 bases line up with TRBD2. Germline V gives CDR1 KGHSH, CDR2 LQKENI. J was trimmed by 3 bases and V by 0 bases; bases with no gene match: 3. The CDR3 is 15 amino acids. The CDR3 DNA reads TGTGCCAGCTCACCACCTAGAGCGGGGACAGATACGCAGTATTTT. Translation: CASSPPRAGTDTQYF.

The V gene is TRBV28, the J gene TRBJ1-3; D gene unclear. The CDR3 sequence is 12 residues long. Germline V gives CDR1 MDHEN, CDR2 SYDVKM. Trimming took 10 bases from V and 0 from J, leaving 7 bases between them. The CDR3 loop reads CAITSSGNTIYF. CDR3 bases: TGTGCCATAACGAGCTCTGGAAACACCATATATTTT.

The CDR3 DNA reads TGCGCCAGCAGCCAAGATGGGCAAGCGGGGGGGCCGAATTTCTTC. It is translated as CASSQDGQAGGPNFF. This rearrangement joins TRBV4-1 to TRBJ2-1, with TRBD2 matching 10 bases. Germline CDR1 reads MGHRA; CDR2 reads YSYEKL. V lost 0 bases to trimming and J lost 16 bases; unmatched junction nucleotides: 12. This CDR3 spans 15 amino acids.

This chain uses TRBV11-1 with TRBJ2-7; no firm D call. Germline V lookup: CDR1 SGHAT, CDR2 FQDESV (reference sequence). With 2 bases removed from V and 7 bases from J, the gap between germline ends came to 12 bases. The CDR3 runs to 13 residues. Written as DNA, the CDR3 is TGTGCCAGCAGCTTAATCTGGGCGGATGAGCAGTACTTC. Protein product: CASSLIWADEQYF. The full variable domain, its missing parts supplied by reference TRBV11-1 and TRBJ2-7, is EAEVAQSPRYKITEKSQAVAFWCDPISGHATLYWYRQILGQGPELLVQFQDESVVDDSQLPKDRFSAERLKGVDSTLKIQPAELGDSAMYLCASSLIWADEQYFGPGTRLTVT.

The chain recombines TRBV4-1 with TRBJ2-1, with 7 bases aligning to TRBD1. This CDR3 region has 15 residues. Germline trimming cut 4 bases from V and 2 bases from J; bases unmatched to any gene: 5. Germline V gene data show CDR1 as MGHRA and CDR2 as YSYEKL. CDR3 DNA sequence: TGCGCCAGCAGCCTAGAAGGGGGCGCCTACAATGAGCAGTTCTTC. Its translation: CASSLEGGAYNEQFF.

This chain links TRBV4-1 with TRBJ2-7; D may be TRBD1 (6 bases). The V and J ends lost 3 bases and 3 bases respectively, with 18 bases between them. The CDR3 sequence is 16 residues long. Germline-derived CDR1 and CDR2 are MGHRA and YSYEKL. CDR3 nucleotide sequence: TGCGCCAGCAGCCACACCCCTCCGGGACAAAGCTACGAGCAGTACTTC. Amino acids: CASSHTPPGQSYEQYF.